A single sample gave rise to the 20 T cell receptor beta chains below, sequenced in a study of blood T cell repertoires in COVID-19. Using immunoSEQ multiplex PCR, the repertoire was profiled, and TCRdb retains in-frame clones only, with some absent. The table records hundreds of thousands of clones, around 83% of them present only once. The sample consisted of peripheral blood. Receptor source: a man older than 75 with acute or convalescent COVID-19.

V is TRBV6-5 and J is TRBJ1-2; D is possibly TRBD1 (5 bases). The length of the CDR3 is 14 residues. CDR1 is MNHEY and CDR2 is SVGAGI in the germline V gene. Trimming left V 0 bases short and J 6 bases short, with 11 bases between. The CDR3: CASSYSTQGNGYTF. DNA for the CDR3: TGTGCCAGCAGTTACTCGACGCAGGGAAATGGCTACACCTTC.

The rearrangement uses TRBV29-1 and TRBJ1-1; D remains unclear. The V end was cut by 4 bases, the J end by 4 bases, with 13 bases between. Germline V CDR1 and CDR2: SQVTM, ANQGSEA. The CDR3 totals 13 residues. DNA for the CDR3: TGCAGCGTTGGGCCCCAGCGGCCCACTGAAGCTTTCTTT. Encoded protein: CSVGPQRPTEAFF.

The rearrangement links TRBV20-1 to TRBJ2-3; TRBD2 matches 9 bases. With 3 bases clipped from V and 5 bases from J, the junction kept 6 bases outside the gene matches. In germline, CDR1 is DFQATT, CDR2 SNEGSKA (reference sequence). The CDR3 is made up of 14 amino acids. CDR3 DNA: TGCAGTGCTAGTCGGCGGGAGGGCCGAGATACGCAGTATTTT. Translated, it gives CSASRREGRDTQYF.

The chain employs TRBV7-2 and TRBJ1-2; 11 bases align to TRBD1. CDR3 length equals 15 residues. Germline CDR1 SGHTA, CDR2 FQGNSA. The V gene end was trimmed by 1 base and the J gene end by 5 bases; junction bases not matched to a gene: 3. The CDR3 sequence is CASSLGTGGPYGYTF. CDR3 coding DNA: TGTGCCAGCAGCTTAGGGACAGGGGGCCCTTATGGCTACACCTTC.

The chain is built from TRBV5-4 and TRBJ2-3, with 7 bases aligning to TRBD2. The CDR3 consists of 16 residues. The V segment lost 3 bases and the J segment 2 bases; nucleotides outside the gene matches: 9. Looked up from germline, CDR1 is SGHNT and CDR2 is YYREEE (reference sequence). The CDR3 sequence is CASSSGLVTLTDTQYF. The CDR3 DNA reads TGTGCCAGCAGCTCAGGACTAGTCACCCTCACAGATACGCAGTATTTT.

V and J are TRBV5-1 and TRBJ2-7, with D perhaps TRBD1 (5 bases). V was clipped by 0 bases and J by 2 bases, with 12 bases between them. This CDR3 is built from 15 residues. CDR1 is SGHRS, CDR2 YFSETQ, per germline. For the CDR3, the DNA is TGCGCCAGCAGCTTGGGAGGACCAGGGACCTACGAGCAGTACTTC. Translation gives CASSLGGPGTYEQYF.

The gene calls are TRBV6-5 and TRBJ1-4; 9 bases are a match to TRBD1. The ends lost 3 bases at V and 7 bases at J; junction bases unmatched: 6. Germline V gene data show CDR1 as MNHEY and CDR2 as SVGAGI. The CDR3 extends over 15 amino acids. DNA of the CDR3: TGTGCCAGCAGTTATCAGACAGGGGGAGTTGAAAAACTGTTTTTT. Translated, it gives CASSYQTGGVEKLFF.

The chain uses TRBV2 and TRBJ1-4; D remains ambiguous. Trimming took off 6 bases at V and 3 bases at J, with 14 bases between the two ends. CDR1 is SNHLY, CDR2 FYNNEI, per germline. This CDR3 contains 15 residues. The CDR3 spells CASRFSPVANEKLFF. The CDR3, as DNA: TGTGCCAGCAGATTCAGTCCCGTGGCTAATGAAAAACTGTTTTTT.

V and J are TRBV7-2 and TRBJ1-1, with 7 bases lining up with TRBD1. V was pared by 5 bases and J by 5 bases, with 11 bases of the junction left unmatched. CDR3 length: 15 residues. Germline V gene data show CDR1 as SGHTA and CDR2 as FQGNSA. The CDR3 sequence is CASSRRRGGITEAFF. CDR3 bases: TGTGCCAGCAGCCGGAGGAGAGGGGGCATAACTGAAGCTTTCTTT.

The rearrangement joins TRBV5-4 to TRBJ2-7; 11 bases map to TRBD1. Germline loops: CDR1 SGHNT, CDR2 YYREEE (reference sequence). This CDR3 has 15 amino acids. V trimming: 2 bases; J trimming: 5 bases; junction bases outside the gene matches: 6. The CDR3 DNA sequence: TGTGCCAGCAGCTTCCGGGACAGGGGGGTACACGAGCAGTACTTC. Translating gives CASSFRDRGVHEQYF.

V and J are TRBV7-9 and TRBJ2-4; 10 positions agree with TRBD1. The CDR3 contains 14 residues. The germline gives CDR1 SEHNR, CDR2 FQNEAQ (reference sequence). The junction had 7 bases not matched to a gene; V was cut back by 5 bases and J by 9 bases. The CDR3 reads CASSPGTGEVIQYF. The CDR3 DNA reads as TGTGCCAGCAGCCCCGGGACAGGGGAGGTCATTCAGTACTTC.

The V and J genes are TRBV15 and TRBJ1-1, with 8 bases matching TRBD1. The CDR3 sequence is 15 residues long. Germline values: CDR1 LNHNV, CDR2 YYDKDF (reference sequence). The trim removed 8 bases at V and 1 base at J, leaving 9 bases unmatched. CDR3 nucleotides: TGTGCCACCTTTCCAGGGGGCCTGACGAACACTGAAGCTTTCTTT. Encoded protein: CATFPGGLTNTEAFF.

The chain has TRBV7-9 and TRBJ1-2; D uncertain. Germline CDR1 reads SEHNR; CDR2 reads FQNEAQ (reference sequence). V dropped 5 bases and J dropped 3 bases, with 10 bases sitting between them. The CDR3 runs 13 residues. In DNA, the CDR3 is TGTGCCAGCAGCACCATGGAGGACTATGGCTACACCTTC. Protein: CASSTMEDYGYTF. Supplemented by reference TRBV7-9 and TRBJ1-2, the full variable domain reads DTGVSQNPRHKITKRGQNVTFRCDPISEHNRLYWYRQTLGQGPEFLTYFQNEAQLEKSRLLSDRFSAERPKGSFSTLEIQRTEQGDSAMYLCASSTMEDYGYTFGSGTRLTVV.

This chain connects TRBV18 to TRBJ2-7; a weak D match, TRBD1 (6 bases). Between the trimmed V and J ends, which lost 3 bases and 1 base, there was a span of 13 bases. Germline-derived CDR1 and CDR2 are KGHSH and LQKENI. The CDR3 contains 15 residues. CDR3 bases: TGTGCCAGCTCACCGACAGGTTTTCGATCCTACGAGCAGTACTTC. It is translated as CASSPTGFRSYEQYF.

The chain employs TRBV11-2 and TRBJ1-5; 7 bases line up with TRBD1. V was clipped by 1 base and J by 3 bases; unmatched bases: 9. Germline lookup yields CDR1 SGHAT and CDR2 FQNNGV. This CDR3 comprises 17 residues. The CDR3 region is CASSLATGTVSNQPQHF. In nucleotides, the CDR3 is TGTGCCAGCAGCTTAGCCACCGGGACAGTTTCCAATCAGCCCCAGCATTTT.

V usage is TRBV3-1 (or the pseudogene TRBV3-2) and J usage is TRBJ1-1; unclear D gene. Per germline, CDR1 LGHDT and CDR2 YNNKEL (reference sequence). This CDR3 is built from 13 residues. V shed 3 bases and J shed 1 base, with 6 bases lying between them. CDR3 protein: CASSQYRNTEAFF. CDR3 DNA sequence: TGTGCCAGCAGCCAGTACAGGAACACTGAAGCTTTCTTT.

This chain uses TRBV11-2 with TRBJ2-3; D uncertain. This CDR3 comprises 15 residues. The V end lost 1 base, the J end lost 1 base, and 9 bases lay between the germline ends. Germline CDR1 and CDR2: SGHAT and FQNNGV. Here the CDR3 reads CASSLVSLGTDTQYF. The CDR3, as DNA: TGTGCCAGCAGCTTAGTAAGCTTAGGCACAGATACGCAGTATTTT.

The chain recombines TRBV27 with TRBJ1-4; no clear D gene. The V gene lost 2 bases and the J gene lost 5 bases, with 6 bases spanning the gap. The CDR3 is made up of 13 amino acids. The germline gives CDR1 MNHEY, CDR2 SMNVEV (reference sequence). CDR3 DNA sequence: TGTGCCAGCAGTTTACGGCGGAATGAAAAACTGTTTTTT. It yields the protein CASSLRRNEKLFF.

This chain connects TRBV24-1 to TRBJ2-5, with D perhaps TRBD1 (6 bases). V shed 5 bases and J shed 1 base, with 13 bases lying between them. The CDR3 runs 15 residues. CDR1 is KGHDR, CDR2 SFDVKD, per germline. This CDR3 is CATSVGQGIQETQYF. The CDR3 coding sequence is TGTGCCACCAGTGTGGGGCAGGGGATCCAAGAGACCCAGTACTTC.

The chain uses TRBV5-1 and TRBJ2-3, with 8 positions matching TRBD1. The CDR3 consists of 15 residues. The germline gives CDR1 SGHRS, CDR2 YFSETQ. V gave up 0 bases and J gave up 5 bases; unmatched junction bases: 5. In DNA form, the CDR3 reads TGCGCCAGCAGCTTGGAGGCAGGGGGCTTAGATACGCAGTATTTT. It translates to CASSLEAGGLDTQYF.